The rows below give T cell receptor beta chains drawn from one sample of a study of cytomegalovirus exposure and HLA in healthy donors. TCRdb's table, derived via immunoSEQ multiplex PCR, lists solely in-frame clones and lacks some. This sample carries roughly 290,000 clones, approximately 90% of them seen once, and the ten largest clones take more than 2%. The sample taken for sequencing was PBMCs. The origin of the receptors is a woman younger than 35 in good health and CMV-seronegative. CDR3s include the opening cysteine and the closing phenylalanine or tryptophan. The D gene is left open where the match is weak. Some rows have no size entry. The others give once, few or many, or a class for an expanded clone.

D gene: TRBD2
V gene: TRBV19
clone size: NA
J gene: TRBJ2-7
CDR3 DNA: TGTGCCAGTAGGGCTAGCGGCTCTTACGAGCAGTACTTC
CDR3 protein: CASRASGSYEQYF

D gene: TRBD2
V gene: TRBV7-9
clone size: NA
J gene: TRBJ2-5
CDR3 DNA: TGTTCCAGCAGCCCACCGGGAGGGTACCAAGAGACCCAGTACTTC
CDR3 protein: CSSSPPGGYQETQYF

D gene: NA
V gene: TRBV7-9
clone size: NA
J gene: TRBJ1-2
CDR3 DNA: TGTGCCAGCAGCCCTCCAGGGGACGGCTATGGCTACACCTTC
CDR3 protein: CASSPPGDGYGYTF

D gene: TRBD2
V gene: TRBV7-3
clone size: NA
J gene: TRBJ2-2
CDR3 DNA: TGTGCCAGCAGCTTAACTGGCCTAGCGGGGGGAAAGGGGGAGCTGTTTTTT
CDR3 protein: CASSLTGLAGGKGELFF

D gene: NA
V gene: TRBV7-9
clone size: NA
J gene: TRBJ1-1
CDR3 DNA: TGTTCCAGCACCCCTCCGGGGGGGGGCATCACTGAAGCTTTCTTT
CDR3 protein: CSSTPPGGGITEAFF

D gene: NA
V gene: TRBV6-5
clone size: NA
J gene: TRBJ1-2
CDR3 DNA: TGTGCCAGCAGTTACGAGGGGGACCGTGGCTACACCTTC
CDR3 protein: CASSYEGDRGYTF

D gene: TRBD1
V gene: TRBV30
clone size: NA
J gene: TRBJ1-1
CDR3 DNA: TGTGCCTGGAGTCGAGGACAGGGGAACACTGAAGCTTTCTTT
CDR3 protein: CAWSRGQGNTEAFF

D gene: TRBD2
V gene: TRBV7-9
clone size: NA
J gene: TRBJ2-4
CDR3 DNA: TGTTCCAGCAGCACGAGCGGGGGGGACATTCAGTACTTC
CDR3 protein: CSSSTSGGDIQYF

D gene: NA
V gene: TRBV12-2
clone size: NA
J gene: TRBJ1-2
CDR3 DNA: TGTGCAACAACGGGGCAGGGGGAGATTAACTATGGCTACACCTTC
CDR3 protein: CATTGQGEINYGYTF

D gene: TRBD1
V gene: TRBV19
clone size: NA
J gene: TRBJ2-1
CDR3 DNA: TGTGCCAGTACTAGCCCCGGGACAGGGGGAAACAATGAGCAGTTCTTC
CDR3 protein: CASTSPGTGGNNEQFF

D gene: NA
V gene: TRBV30
clone size: NA
J gene: TRBJ1-2
CDR3 DNA: TGTGCCTGGAGTGACGGAGCTAACTATGGCTACACCTTC
CDR3 protein: CAWSDGANYGYTF

D gene: NA
V gene: TRBV11-2
clone size: NA
J gene: TRBJ1-5
CDR3 DNA: TGTGCCAGCAGCTTGGAGGAGAATCAGCCCCAGCATTTT
CDR3 protein: CASSLEENQPQHF

D gene: NA
V gene: TRBV19
clone size: NA
J gene: TRBJ1-1
CDR3 DNA: TGTGCCAGTAGTATAGACAGGGGGAACACTGAAGCTTTCTTT
CDR3 protein: CASSIDRGNTEAFF

D gene: TRBD2
V gene: TRBV5-1
clone size: once
J gene: TRBJ2-3
CDR3 DNA: TGCGCCAGCATCCTCGGGACTAGAGGGTATTTT
CDR3 protein: CASILGTRGYF

D gene: TRBD1
V gene: TRBV27
clone size: few
J gene: TRBJ2-5
CDR3 DNA: TGTGCCAGCAGATCCGGGACAGCCCTCCAAGAGACCCAGTACTTC
CDR3 protein: CASRSGTALQETQYF

D gene: NA
V gene: TRBV4-2
clone size: NA
J gene: TRBJ2-5
CDR3 DNA: TGTGCCAGCAGCCCTGGACAGTCTATGACACATAAGGACGGGACCCAGTACTTC
CDR3 protein: CASSPGQSMTHKDGTQYF

D gene: NA
V gene: TRBV2
clone size: NA
J gene: TRBJ2-7
CDR3 DNA: TGTGCCAGCAGGGGGACAATCCACGAGCAGTACTTC
CDR3 protein: CASRGTIHEQYF

D gene: TRBD1
V gene: TRBV5-1
clone size: NA
J gene: TRBJ2-7
CDR3 DNA: TGCGCCAGCAGCTTGGGACAGGGCCTCTACGAGCAGTACTTC
CDR3 protein: CASSLGQGLYEQYF

D gene: TRBD2
V gene: TRBV6-5
clone size: few
J gene: TRBJ2-1
CDR3 DNA: TGTGCCAGCAGTAATCCGGGACTAGCCGATGAGCAGTTCTTC
CDR3 protein: CASSNPGLADEQFF

D gene: NA
V gene: TRBV5-1
clone size: NA
J gene: TRBJ2-7
CDR3 DNA: TGCGCCAGCAGCTTGATTCAGGGGGGTGGCGAGCAGTACTTC
CDR3 protein: CASSLIQGGGEQYF

D gene: NA
V gene: TRBV19
clone size: NA
J gene: TRBJ2-7
CDR3 DNA: TGTGCCAGTAGTATGTTCTATGGTGCCTACGAGCAGTACTTC
CDR3 protein: CASSMFYGAYEQYF

D gene: TRBD1
V gene: TRBV19
clone size: NA
J gene: TRBJ1-2
CDR3 DNA: TGTGCCAGTAATGACAGGGCAACAATTAATGGCTACACCTTC
CDR3 protein: CASNDRATINGYTF

D gene: NA
V gene: TRBV30
clone size: NA
J gene: TRBJ1-5
CDR3 DNA: TGTGCCTGGACGGGGGGACACAATCAGCCCCAGCATTTT
CDR3 protein: CAWTGGHNQPQHF

D gene: TRBD1
V gene: TRBV6-5
clone size: NA
J gene: TRBJ1-1
CDR3 DNA: TGTGCCAGCAGCGGACAGGGGGCGCAAGGCTTT
CDR3 protein: CASSGQGAQGF

D gene: NA
V gene: TRBV2
clone size: NA
J gene: TRBJ1-2
CDR3 DNA: TGTGCCAGCAATGAACAGGGTAGGGGCTATGGCTACACCTTC
CDR3 protein: CASNEQGRGYGYTF

D gene: NA
V gene: TRBV7-3
clone size: NA
J gene: TRBJ1-1
CDR3 DNA: TGTGCCAGCAGCTTAGGGCATCAGAACACTGAAGCTTTCTTT
CDR3 protein: CASSLGHQNTEAFF

D gene: TRBD2
V gene: TRBV10-2
clone size: NA
J gene: TRBJ2-1
CDR3 DNA: TGCGCCAGCAGTGATTCGGGGGGGCGTGATGAGCAGTTCTTC
CDR3 protein: CASSDSGGRDEQFF

D gene: NA
V gene: TRBV19
clone size: NA
J gene: TRBJ1-4
CDR3 DNA: TGTGCCAGTAGTATAGAAAAAGCGTGGATGGATGAAAAACTGTTTTTT
CDR3 protein: CASSIEKAWMDEKLFF

D gene: TRBD1
V gene: TRBV4-1
clone size: NA
J gene: TRBJ1-3
CDR3 DNA: TGCGCCAGCAGCCTCACTCTCAGGGGGTTAGGAAACACCATATATTTT
CDR3 protein: CASSLTLRGLGNTIYF

D gene: TRBD2
V gene: TRBV29-1
clone size: NA
J gene: TRBJ2-7
CDR3 DNA: TGCAGCGTACTTAGCGGGGGTCCCTCCTACGAGCAGTACTTC
CDR3 protein: CSVLSGGPSYEQYF

D gene: NA
V gene: TRBV6-5
clone size: once
J gene: TRBJ2-7
CDR3 DNA: TGTGCCAGCAGCCTCGTGCGGGAATACGAGCAGTACTTC
CDR3 protein: CASSLVREYEQYF

D gene: TRBD2
V gene: TRBV2
clone size: NA
J gene: TRBJ2-3
CDR3 DNA: TGTGCCAGCAGACTCTATGGGCTAGCGGAAACAGATACGCAGTATTTT
CDR3 protein: CASRLYGLAETDTQYF

D gene: NA
V gene: TRBV15
clone size: NA
J gene: TRBJ1-4
CDR3 DNA: TGTGCCACGCCAGGGGCAACTAATGAAAAACTGTTTTTT
CDR3 protein: CATPGATNEKLFF

D gene: NA
V gene: TRBV9
clone size: NA
J gene: TRBJ1-2
CDR3 DNA: TGTGCCAGCAGCCTACCCCTTGGATGGAGGCCTAAAGCTAACTATGGCTACACCTTC
CDR3 protein: CASSLPLGWRPKANYGYTF

D gene: NA
V gene: TRBV6-1
clone size: NA
J gene: TRBJ2-3
CDR3 DNA: TGTGCCAGCAGTGATTACTTCCTAGCGTCAGATACGCAGTATTTT
CDR3 protein: CASSDYFLASDTQYF

D gene: NA
V gene: TRBV5-4
clone size: few
J gene: TRBJ1-2
CDR3 DNA: TGTGCCAGCAGCTTGACAGGGCAGGGCTACACCTTC
CDR3 protein: CASSLTGQGYTF

D gene: TRBD1
V gene: TRBV9
clone size: NA
J gene: TRBJ1-6
CDR3 DNA: TGTGCCAGCAGCCTTGGACAGGGCGTCTCCCCCCTCCACTTT
CDR3 protein: CASSLGQGVSPLHF

D gene: NA
V gene: TRBV11-2
clone size: once
J gene: TRBJ2-4
CDR3 DNA: TGCGCCACCCACAGGGAGGGCCGCGGAGACATTCAGTACTTC
CDR3 protein: CATHREGRGDIQYF

D gene: NA
V gene: TRBV5-1
clone size: NA
J gene: TRBJ1-4
CDR3 DNA: TGCGCCAGCAGCCATGGTACGGGGGGAGCTAATGAAAAACTGTTTTTT
CDR3 protein: CASSHGTGGANEKLFF

D gene: NA
V gene: TRBV19
clone size: NA
J gene: TRBJ2-4
CDR3 DNA: TGTGCCAGTAGTCCAGCGACCAGGGGGGCTTTATCCAAAAACATTCAGTACTTC
CDR3 protein: CASSPATRGALSKNIQYF

D gene: TRBD2
V gene: TRBV6-6
clone size: NA
J gene: TRBJ2-1
CDR3 DNA: TGTGCCAGCAGTCGTAGCGGGGGGACCTACAATGAGCAGTTCTTC
CDR3 protein: CASSRSGGTYNEQFF

D gene: NA
V gene: TRBV27
clone size: NA
J gene: TRBJ2-5
CDR3 DNA: TGTGCCAGCAGTGCCGTCACAGGGACCCGGGAGACCCAGTACTTC
CDR3 protein: CASSAVTGTRETQYF

D gene: TRBD1
V gene: TRBV10-3
clone size: NA
J gene: TRBJ2-5
CDR3 DNA: TGTGCCATCAGTGCAATACGGGACAGGGAAGCAGAGACCCAGTACTTC
CDR3 protein: CAISAIRDREAETQYF

D gene: NA
V gene: TRBV5-4
clone size: NA
J gene: TRBJ2-1
CDR3 DNA: TGTGCCAGCAGGTTTCCAGAAAACAATGAGCAGTTCTTC
CDR3 protein: CASRFPENNEQFF

D gene: NA
V gene: TRBV4-1
clone size: NA
J gene: TRBJ1-1
CDR3 DNA: TGCGCCAGCAGCCTCCCGGGGGGGTGGACTGAAGCTTTCTTT
CDR3 protein: CASSLPGGWTEAFF

D gene: TRBD1
V gene: TRBV15
clone size: NA
J gene: TRBJ1-6
CDR3 DNA: TGTGCCACCAGCAGGGCGACAGGGGGGCATTCACCCCTCCACTTT
CDR3 protein: CATSRATGGHSPLHF

D gene: NA
V gene: TRBV30
clone size: NA
J gene: TRBJ1-2
CDR3 DNA: TGTGCCTGGAGTGTCTTCGGACAGTATCATGGCTACACCTTC
CDR3 protein: CAWSVFGQYHGYTF

D gene: TRBD1
V gene: TRBV19
clone size: NA
J gene: TRBJ1-5
CDR3 DNA: TGTGCCAGTAGTCGACAGGGCAGCAATCAGCCCCAGCATTTT
CDR3 protein: CASSRQGSNQPQHF

D gene: TRBD2
V gene: TRBV4-1
clone size: NA
J gene: TRBJ2-3
CDR3 DNA: TGCGCCAGCAGCCAAGGGCTAGCGGGGGGAAATACGCAGTATTTT
CDR3 protein: CASSQGLAGGNTQYF

D gene: NA
V gene: TRBV21-1
clone size: NA
J gene: TRBJ1-6
CDR3 DNA: TGTGCCAGCAGCACCCACATAAATTCACCCCTCCACTTT
CDR3 protein: CASSTHINSPLHF

D gene: NA
V gene: TRBV11-1
clone size: NA
J gene: TRBJ1-1
CDR3 DNA: TGTGCCAGCAGCTTATTTGGAGGCGCGGCCATGGGGGCTTTCTTT
CDR3 protein: CASSLFGGAAMGAFF

D gene: NA
V gene: TRBV27
clone size: NA
J gene: TRBJ2-2
CDR3 DNA: TGTGCCAGCAGGGGCAGCGGGGAGCTGTTTTTT
CDR3 protein: CASRGSGELFF

D gene: TRBD1
V gene: TRBV2
clone size: NA
J gene: TRBJ1-5
CDR3 DNA: TGTGCCAGCAGTGACGGGACAGGGGGCATTCAGCCCCAGCATTTT
CDR3 protein: CASSDGTGGIQPQHF